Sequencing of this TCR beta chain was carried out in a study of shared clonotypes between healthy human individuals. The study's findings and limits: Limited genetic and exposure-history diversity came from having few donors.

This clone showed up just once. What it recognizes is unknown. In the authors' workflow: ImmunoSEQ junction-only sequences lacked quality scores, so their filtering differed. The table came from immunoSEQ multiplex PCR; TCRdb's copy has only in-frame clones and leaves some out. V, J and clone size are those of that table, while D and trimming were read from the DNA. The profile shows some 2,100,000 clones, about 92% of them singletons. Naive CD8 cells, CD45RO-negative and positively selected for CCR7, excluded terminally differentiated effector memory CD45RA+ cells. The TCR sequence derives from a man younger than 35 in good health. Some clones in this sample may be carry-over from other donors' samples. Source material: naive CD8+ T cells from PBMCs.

CDR3 sequence: CSVLSLSGANVLTF. The CDR3 DNA is TGCAGCGTGTTGTCACTCTCTGGGGCCAACGTCCTGACTTTC. V and J are TRBV29-1 and TRBJ2-6; D is unresolved. The CDR3 extends over 14 amino acids. Germline CDR1 SQVTM, CDR2 ANQGSEA. Trimming stripped 6 bases from V and 0 bases from J, with 9 bases between.